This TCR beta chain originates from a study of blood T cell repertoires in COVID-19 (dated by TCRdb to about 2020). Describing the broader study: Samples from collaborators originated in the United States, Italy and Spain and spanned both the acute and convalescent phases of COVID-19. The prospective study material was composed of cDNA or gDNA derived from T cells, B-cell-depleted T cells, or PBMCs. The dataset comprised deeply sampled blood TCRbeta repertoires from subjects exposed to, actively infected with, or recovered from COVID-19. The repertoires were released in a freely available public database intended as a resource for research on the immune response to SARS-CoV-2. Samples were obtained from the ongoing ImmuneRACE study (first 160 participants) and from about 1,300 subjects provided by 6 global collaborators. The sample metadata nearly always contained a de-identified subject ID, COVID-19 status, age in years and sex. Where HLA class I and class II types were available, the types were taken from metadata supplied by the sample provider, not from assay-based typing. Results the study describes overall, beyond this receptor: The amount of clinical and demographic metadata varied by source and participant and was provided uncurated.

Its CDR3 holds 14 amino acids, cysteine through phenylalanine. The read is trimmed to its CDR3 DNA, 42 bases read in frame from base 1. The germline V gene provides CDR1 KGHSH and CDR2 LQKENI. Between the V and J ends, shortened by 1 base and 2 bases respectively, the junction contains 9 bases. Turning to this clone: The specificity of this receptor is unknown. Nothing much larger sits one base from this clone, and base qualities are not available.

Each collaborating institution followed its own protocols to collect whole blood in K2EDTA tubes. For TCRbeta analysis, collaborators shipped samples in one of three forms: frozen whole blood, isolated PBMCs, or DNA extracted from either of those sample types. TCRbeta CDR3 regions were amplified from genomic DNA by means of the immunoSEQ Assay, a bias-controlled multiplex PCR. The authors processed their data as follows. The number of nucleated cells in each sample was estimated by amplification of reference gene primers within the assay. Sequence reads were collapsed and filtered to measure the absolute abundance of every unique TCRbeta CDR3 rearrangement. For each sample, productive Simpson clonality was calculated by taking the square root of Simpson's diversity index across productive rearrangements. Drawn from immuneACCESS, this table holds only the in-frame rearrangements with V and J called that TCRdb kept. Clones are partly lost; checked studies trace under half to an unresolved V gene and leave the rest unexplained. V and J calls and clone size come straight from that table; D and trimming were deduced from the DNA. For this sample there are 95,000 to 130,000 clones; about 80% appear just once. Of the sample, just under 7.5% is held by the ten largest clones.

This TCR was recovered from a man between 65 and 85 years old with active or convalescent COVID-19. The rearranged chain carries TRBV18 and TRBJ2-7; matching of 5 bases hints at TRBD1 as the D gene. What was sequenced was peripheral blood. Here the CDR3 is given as CASSPQKGAYEQYF. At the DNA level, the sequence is TGTGCCAGCTCACCACAGAAAGGGGCCTACGAGCAGTACTTC.